This T cell receptor (beta chain) was identified in a study of T cell repertoires in cytomegalovirus infection. Overall study context: In public TCR beta signatures, there were indications of both CMV infection and matching HLA type. Study results and limitations: Identification of carriers of CMV plus the relevant HLA was performed using cumulative public TCR beta family frequency. CMV-specific HLA-C-restricted TCR beta clonotypes dominated the ex vivo response.

The CDR3 length is 14 residues. Unmatched junction bases numbered 12, after V lost 11 bases and J lost 7 bases. Germline-derived CDR1 and CDR2 are SEHNR and FQNEAQ (reference sequence). As concerns this clonotype: Its antigen is unidentified.

Via MiXCR, TCRdb re-called the reads, giving one row per CDR3 protein. The repertoire holds some 560,000 distinct CDR3 sequences, with under 45% as singletons. The clonotype comes from a human donor in good health (CMV status not recorded). Some clones in this sample may be carry-over from other donors' samples. The J gene is TRBJ2-7, the V gene TRBV7-9, with TRBD1 identical over 12 bases. Sequencing used cultured PBMCs, obtained from culture after CMV antigen stimulation. The CDR3 nucleotides read TGTGCCGGGACGACGGGACAGGGGGCTCGGGAGCAGTACTTC. Its translation: CAGTTGQGAREQYF.